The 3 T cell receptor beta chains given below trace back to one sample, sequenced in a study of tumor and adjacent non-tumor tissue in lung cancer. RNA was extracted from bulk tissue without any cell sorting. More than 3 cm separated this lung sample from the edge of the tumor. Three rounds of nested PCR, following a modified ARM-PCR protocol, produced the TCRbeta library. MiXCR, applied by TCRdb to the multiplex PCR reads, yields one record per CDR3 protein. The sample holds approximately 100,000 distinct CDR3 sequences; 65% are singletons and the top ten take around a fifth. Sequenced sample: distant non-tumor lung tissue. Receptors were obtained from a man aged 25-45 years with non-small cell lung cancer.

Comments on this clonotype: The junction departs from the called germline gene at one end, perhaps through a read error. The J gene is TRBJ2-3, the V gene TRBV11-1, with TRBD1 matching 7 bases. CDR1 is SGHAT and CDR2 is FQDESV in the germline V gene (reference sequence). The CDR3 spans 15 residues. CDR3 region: CTSSPAGGNTDTQYF. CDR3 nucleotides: TGTACCAGCAGCCCAGCAGGGGGTAACACAGATACGCAGTATTTT.

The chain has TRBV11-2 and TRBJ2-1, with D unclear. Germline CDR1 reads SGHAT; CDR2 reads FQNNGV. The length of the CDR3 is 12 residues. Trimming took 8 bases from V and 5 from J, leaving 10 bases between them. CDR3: CASRKGDNEQFF. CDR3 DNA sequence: TGTGCCAGCCGAAAGGGCGACAATGAGCAGTTCTTC.

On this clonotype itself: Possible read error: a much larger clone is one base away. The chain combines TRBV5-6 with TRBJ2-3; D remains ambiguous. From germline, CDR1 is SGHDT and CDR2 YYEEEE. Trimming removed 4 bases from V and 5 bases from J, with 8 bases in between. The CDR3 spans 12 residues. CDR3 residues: CASSGWIDTQYF. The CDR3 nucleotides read TGTGCCAGCAGCGGATGGATAGATACGCAGTATTTT.